The 16 T cell receptor beta chains below were found in one sample sequenced in a study of T cell responses to AZD1222 COVID-19 vaccine. Assay used: immunoSEQ multiplex PCR; TCRdb lists only in-frame clones, some missing. This sample has 90,000 to 130,000 clones, with 88% found just once. The sequences come from peripheral blood, collected on day 0 of AZD1222 vaccination. These TCRs come from an adult in good health.

This chain connects TRBV18 to TRBJ2-2; D unresolved. This CDR3 spans 16 amino acids. CDR1 and CDR2 from the germline V gene are KGHSH and LQKENI. V shed 0 bases and J shed 3 bases, with 11 bases lying between them. CDR3 in amino acids: CASSPPSSSYTGELFF. As DNA, the CDR3 is TGTGCCAGCTCACCACCGAGTAGCAGTTACACCGGGGAGCTGTTTTTT.

The chain carries TRBV3-1 (or the pseudogene TRBV3-2) and TRBJ2-3; a weak D match, TRBD1 (6 bases). Germline CDR1 and CDR2: LGHDT and YNNKEL (reference sequence). The ends were cut back, 4 bases at V and 2 bases at J, with 10 bases in the middle. This CDR3 is built from 14 residues. The CDR3 nucleotides read TGTGCCAGCAGCCCGGACAGTATCACAGATACGCAGTATTTT. Its protein is CASSPDSITDTQYF.

In DNA, the CDR3 is TGTGCCAGCAGCGGACCTAACCCAACCGGGGAGCTGTTTTTT. Protein product: CASSGPNPTGELFF. The genes are TRBV9 and TRBJ2-2; D gene unclear. CDR3 size: 14 residues. CDR1 and CDR2 (germline): SGDLS, YYNGEE. Trimming took off 3 bases at V and 5 bases at J, with 11 bases between the two ends.

This chain uses TRBV12-3 or TRBV12-4 with TRBJ2-3; D remains unclear. The length of the CDR3 is 12 residues. The V end lost 1 base, the J end lost 6 bases, and 5 bases lay between the germline ends. The CDR3 nucleotides are TGTGCCAGCAGTTTAGTGTCCGATACGCAGTATTTT. Its translation: CASSLVSDTQYF.

The rearrangement links TRBV19 to TRBJ2-7, with 7 bases matching TRBD1. CDR3 length equals 13 residues. V shed 7 bases, J shed 4 bases, and the junction held 7 bases outside the gene matches. CDR1 and CDR2 (germline): LNHDA, SQIVND (reference sequence). The DNA for the CDR3 is TGTGCCAGTAACAGGGGACGCTCGTACGAGCAGTACTTC. Translated, it gives CASNRGRSYEQYF.

The chain joins TRBV5-6 to TRBJ2-7, with 7 nucleotides matching TRBD2. Trimming at V came to 5 bases and at J to 2 bases, leaving 10 bases not matched to a gene. The CDR3 runs to 15 residues. CDR1 and CDR2 from the germline V gene are SGHDT and YYEEEE. The CDR3 bases are TGTGCCAGCAGATTGTTACGCGGGAGACCCTACGAGCAGTACTTC. This codes for CASRLLRGRPYEQYF.

The J gene is TRBJ2-2, the V gene TRBV7-9; TRBD2 is a possible D gene (5 bases). The V end was cut by 2 bases, the J end by 6 bases, with 22 bases between. The CDR3 has 18 residues. In germline, CDR1 is SEHNR, CDR2 FQNEAQ (reference sequence). CDR3 sequence: CASSLSGLAQLEAGELFF. DNA of the CDR3: TGTGCCAGCAGCTTATCCGGGCTAGCACAACTGGAGGCCGGGGAGCTGTTTTTT.

The chain combines TRBV24-1 with TRBJ1-2; D not resolved. Trimming cost V 4 bases and J 3 bases, with 11 bases left between them. This CDR3 has 14 amino acids. The V gene's germline CDR1 is KGHDR and CDR2 SFDVKD. CDR3 sequence (DNA): TGTGCCACCAGTGACCCAGCCAGGCACTATGGCTACACCTTC. Protein product: CATSDPARHYGYTF.

The rearrangement links TRBV2 to TRBJ1-5; no clear D gene. The germline V gene has CDR1 SNHLY and CDR2 FYNNEI. Trimming took 3 bases from V and 2 from J, leaving 11 bases between them. The CDR3 sequence is 15 residues long. CDR3 DNA: TGTGCCAGCAGTGACGATGCGGTGGGCAATCAGCCCCAGCATTTT. This codes for CASSDDAVGNQPQHF.

V and J are TRBV27 and TRBJ1-1; D is uncertain. CDR3 length equals 17 residues. The germline V and J ends were trimmed by 3 bases and 4 bases, with 21 bases remaining between them. Germline V lookup: CDR1 MNHEY, CDR2 SMNVEV (reference sequence). In nucleotides, the CDR3 is TGTGCCAGCAGTTTTAATTCCGGGGTGGACGGCCCCACTGAAGCTTTCTTT. This codes for CASSFNSGVDGPTEAFF.

This clone was observed once. In the same sample, other DNA sequences code for this CDR3. The J gene is TRBJ1-4, the V gene TRBV5-1; TRBD1 matches 8 bases. Trimming cost V 4 bases and J 2 bases; bases outside gene matches: 4. Germline CDR1 reads SGHRS; CDR2 reads YFSETQ. The CDR3 totals 15 residues. CDR3 DNA: TGCGCCAGCAGCCTCGGACAGGGCACTAATGAAAAACTGTTTTTT. This gives the protein CASSLGQGTNEKLFF.

The chain recombines TRBV2 with TRBJ1-1; 10 positions match TRBD1. J gave up 2 bases and V 5 bases, and 5 bases lay outside the gene matches. The CDR3 contains 15 residues. The germline V gene encodes CDR1 SNHLY and CDR2 FYNNEI. CDR3 residues: CASSPRTGGNTEAFF. CDR3 sequence (DNA): TGTGCCAGCAGTCCAAGGACAGGGGGAAACACTGAAGCTTTCTTT.

The rearrangement joins TRBV9 to TRBJ1-2; a possible D gene is TRBD1 (5 bases). Germline V gene sequence: CDR1 SGDLS, CDR2 YYNGEE. V dropped 4 bases and J dropped 1 base, with 8 bases sitting between them. This CDR3 has 13 residues. The CDR3 reads CASSLGRNYGYTF. For the CDR3, the DNA is TGTGCCAGCAGCTTGGGGCGTAACTATGGCTACACCTTC.

This chain connects TRBV6-1 to TRBJ2-3; 9 nucleotides line up with TRBD2. Trimming removed 3 bases from V and 2 bases from J; junction bases left unmatched: 3. The germline CDR1 and CDR2 sequences are MNHNS and SASEGT. The CDR3 has 15 amino acids. CDR3 bases: TGTGCCAGCAGTGATGTAGCGGGAGCCACAGATACGCAGTATTTT. This codes for CASSDVAGATDTQYF.

The chain links TRBV4-1 to TRBJ2-7, with a tentative D call TRBD2 (5 bases). The CDR3 contains 15 residues. Germline CDR1 MGHRA, CDR2 YSYEKL. V was clipped by 1 base and J by 0 bases, with 10 bases between them. CDR3 sequence: CASSQVVAGSYEQYF. The DNA for the CDR3 is TGCGCCAGCAGCCAAGTGGTGGCGGGCTCCTACGAGCAGTACTTC.

The V and J genes are TRBV5-1 and TRBJ1-1; the D gene is possibly TRBD1 (5 bases). V lost 4 bases and J lost 5, with 12 bases in between. This CDR3 spans 13 amino acids. Germline V lookup: CDR1 SGHRS, CDR2 YFSETQ. The CDR3 region has the DNA TGCGCCAGCAGCCAGGGACTTGGAACTGAAGCTTTCTTT. Its translation is CASSQGLGTEAFF.